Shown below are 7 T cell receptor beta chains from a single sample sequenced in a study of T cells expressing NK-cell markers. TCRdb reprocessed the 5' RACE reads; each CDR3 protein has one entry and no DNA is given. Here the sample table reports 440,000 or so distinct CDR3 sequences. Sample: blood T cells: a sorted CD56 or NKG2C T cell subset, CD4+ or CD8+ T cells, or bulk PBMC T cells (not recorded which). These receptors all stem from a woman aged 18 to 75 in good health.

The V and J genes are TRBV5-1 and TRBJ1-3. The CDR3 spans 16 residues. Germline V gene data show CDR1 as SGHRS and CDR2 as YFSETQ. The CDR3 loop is CASSLGGTASGNTIYF. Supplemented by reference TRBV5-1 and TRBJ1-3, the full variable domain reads KAGVTQTPRYLIKTRGQQVTLSCSPISGHRSVSWYQQTPGQGLQFLFEYFSETQRNKGNFPGRFSGRQFSNSRSEMNVSTLELGDSALYLCASSLGGTASGNTIYFGEGSWLTVV.

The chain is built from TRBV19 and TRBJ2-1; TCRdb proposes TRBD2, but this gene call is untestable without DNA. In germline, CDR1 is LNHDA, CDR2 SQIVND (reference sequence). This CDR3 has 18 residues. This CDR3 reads CASHTGTSEGGSYNEQFF.

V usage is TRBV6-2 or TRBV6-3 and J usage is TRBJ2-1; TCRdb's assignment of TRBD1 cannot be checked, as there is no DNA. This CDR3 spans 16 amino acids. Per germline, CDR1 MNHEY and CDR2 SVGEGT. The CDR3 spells CASSRQGAPGDDEQFF.

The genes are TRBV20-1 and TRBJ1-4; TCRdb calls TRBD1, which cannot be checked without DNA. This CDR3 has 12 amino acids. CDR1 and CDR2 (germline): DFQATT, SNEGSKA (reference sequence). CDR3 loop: CSARDPGTELFF.

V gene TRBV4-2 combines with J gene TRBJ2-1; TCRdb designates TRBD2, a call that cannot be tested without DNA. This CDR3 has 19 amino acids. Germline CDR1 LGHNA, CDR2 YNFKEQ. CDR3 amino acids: CASSRGLAGPPSSYNEQFF.

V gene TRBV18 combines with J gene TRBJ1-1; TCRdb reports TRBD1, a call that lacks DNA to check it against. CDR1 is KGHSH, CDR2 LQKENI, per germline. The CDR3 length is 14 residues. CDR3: CASSPRAGGTEAFF.

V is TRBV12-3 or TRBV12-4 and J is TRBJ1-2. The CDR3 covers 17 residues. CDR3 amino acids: CASSLDRSNVEDYGYTF.